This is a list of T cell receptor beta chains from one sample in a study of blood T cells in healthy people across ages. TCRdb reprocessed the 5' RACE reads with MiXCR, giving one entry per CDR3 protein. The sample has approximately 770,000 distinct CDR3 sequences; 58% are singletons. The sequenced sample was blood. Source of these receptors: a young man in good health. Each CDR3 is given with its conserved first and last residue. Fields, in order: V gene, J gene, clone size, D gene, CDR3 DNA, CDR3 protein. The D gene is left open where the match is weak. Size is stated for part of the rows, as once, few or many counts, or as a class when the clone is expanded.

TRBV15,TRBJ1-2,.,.,TGTGCCACCAGCAGAGAGGGGGGGGTCTATGGCTACACCTTC,CATSREGGVYGYTF
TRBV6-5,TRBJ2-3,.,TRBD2,TGTGCCAGCAGTGACTTCACTAGCGGGATCACAGATACGCAGTATTTT,CASSDFTSGITDTQYF
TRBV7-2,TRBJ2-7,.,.,TGTGCCAGCAGCCCCTACACCTCCTACGAGCAGTACTTC,CASSPYTSYEQYF
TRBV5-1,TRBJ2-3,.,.,TGCGCCAGCAGCTCCGCCCAAGATTGGGATACGCAGTATTTT,CASSSAQDWDTQYF
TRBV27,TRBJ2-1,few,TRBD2,TGTGCCAGCAGTACACTCTTTACTAGCGGGGTTGGCAATGAGCAGTTCTTC,CASSTLFTSGVGNEQFF
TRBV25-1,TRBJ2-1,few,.,TGTGCCAGCAGTGACAGTAGTCTCAATGAGCAGTTCTTC,CASSDSSLNEQFF
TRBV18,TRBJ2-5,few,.,TGTGCCAGCTCACCTATGTCCGAGACCCAGTACTTC,CASSPMSETQYF
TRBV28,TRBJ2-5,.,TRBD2,TGTGCCAGCAGTTTTTTACTAGCGGGGGTAGAGACCCAGTACTTC,CASSFLLAGVETQYF
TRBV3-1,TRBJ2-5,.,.,TGTGCCACCACCCAGTCTGGTAGAGAGACCCAGTACTTC,CATTQSGRETQYF
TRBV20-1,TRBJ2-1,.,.,TGCAGTGCTCAGGAATGGAGCACTGAGCAGTTCTTC,CSAQEWSTEQFF
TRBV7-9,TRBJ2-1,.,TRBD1,TGTGCCAGCAGCCCCCGGGGGGACAGGGTCTACAATGAGCAGTTCTTC,CASSPRGDRVYNEQFF
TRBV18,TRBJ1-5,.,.,TGTGCCAGCTCACCATATCGCGCAAATCAGCCCCAGCATTTT,CASSPYRANQPQHF
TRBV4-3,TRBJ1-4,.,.,TGCGCCAGCAGCCTAGCTGCGGCCGGGGGTAATGAAAAACTGTTTTTT,CASSLAAAGGNEKLFF
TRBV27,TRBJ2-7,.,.,TGTGCCAGCAGTTTAAGGGGGACCCTCGCTTACGAGCAGTACTTC,CASSLRGTLAYEQYF
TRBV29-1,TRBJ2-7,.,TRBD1,TGCAGCGTGCAGGGGGCGGCATCCTACGAGCAGTACTTC,CSVQGAASYEQYF
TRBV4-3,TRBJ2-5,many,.,TGCGCCAGCAGCCAAGAGGGTGACAGTTCTCAAGAGACCCAGTACTTC,CASSQEGDSSQETQYF
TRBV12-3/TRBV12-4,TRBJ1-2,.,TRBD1,TGTGCCAGCAGACAGGGGCCGGCTGGCTACACCTTC,CASRQGPAGYTF